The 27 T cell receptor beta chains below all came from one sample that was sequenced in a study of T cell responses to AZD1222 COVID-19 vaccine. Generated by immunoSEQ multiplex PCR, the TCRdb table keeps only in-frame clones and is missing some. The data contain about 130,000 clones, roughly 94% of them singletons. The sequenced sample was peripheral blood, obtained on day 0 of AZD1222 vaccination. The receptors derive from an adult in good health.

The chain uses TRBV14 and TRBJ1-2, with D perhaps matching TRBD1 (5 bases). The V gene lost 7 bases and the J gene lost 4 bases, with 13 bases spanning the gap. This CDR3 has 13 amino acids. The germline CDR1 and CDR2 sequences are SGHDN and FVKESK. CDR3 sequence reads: CASTPGGAYGYTF. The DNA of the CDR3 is TGTGCCAGCACCCCGGGGGGAGCCTATGGCTACACCTTC.

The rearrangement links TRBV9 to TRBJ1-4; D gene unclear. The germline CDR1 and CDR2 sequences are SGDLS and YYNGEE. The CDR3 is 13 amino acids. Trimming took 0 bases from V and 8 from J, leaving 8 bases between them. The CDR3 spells CASSVVPQEKLFF. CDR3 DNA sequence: TGTGCCAGCAGCGTAGTACCTCAGGAAAAACTGTTTTTT.

CDR3 nucleotide sequence: TGTGCCAGCAGCGCGACGGGGACAAGAGAGACCCAGTACTTC. This encodes CASSATGTRETQYF. V usage is TRBV9 and J usage is TRBJ2-5, with D possibly matching TRBD1 (6 bases). Looked up from germline, CDR1 is SGDLS and CDR2 is YYNGEE. CDR3 length: 14 residues. The ends were cut back, 3 bases at V and 4 bases at J, with 13 bases in the middle.

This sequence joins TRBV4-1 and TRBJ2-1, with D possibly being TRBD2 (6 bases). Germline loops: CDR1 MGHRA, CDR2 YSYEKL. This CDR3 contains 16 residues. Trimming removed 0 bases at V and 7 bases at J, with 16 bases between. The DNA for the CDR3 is TGCGCCAGCAGCCAAGAATCGGCGGGATCGAGAAATGAGCAGTTCTTC. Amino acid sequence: CASSQESAGSRNEQFF.

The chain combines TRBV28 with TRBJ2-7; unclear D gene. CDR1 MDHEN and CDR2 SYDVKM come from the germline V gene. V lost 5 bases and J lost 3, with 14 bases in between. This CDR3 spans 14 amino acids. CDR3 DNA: TGTGCCAGCAGTCCCTTCGGAACCGACTACGAGCAGTACTTC. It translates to CASSPFGTDYEQYF.

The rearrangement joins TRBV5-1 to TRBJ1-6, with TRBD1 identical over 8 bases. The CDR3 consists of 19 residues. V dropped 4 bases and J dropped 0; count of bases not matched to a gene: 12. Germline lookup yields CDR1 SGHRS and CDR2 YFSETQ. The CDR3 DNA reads TGCGCCAGCAGCCCTGGACAGGGAATTGGTAGCTCCTATAATTCACCCCTCCACTTT. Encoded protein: CASSPGQGIGSSYNSPLHF.

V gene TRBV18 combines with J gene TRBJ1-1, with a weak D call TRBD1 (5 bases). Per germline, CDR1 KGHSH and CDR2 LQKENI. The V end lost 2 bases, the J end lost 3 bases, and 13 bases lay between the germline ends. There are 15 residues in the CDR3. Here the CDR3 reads CASSPGGTLDTEAFF. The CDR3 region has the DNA TGTGCCAGCTCACCAGGAGGGACGCTGGACACTGAAGCTTTCTTT.

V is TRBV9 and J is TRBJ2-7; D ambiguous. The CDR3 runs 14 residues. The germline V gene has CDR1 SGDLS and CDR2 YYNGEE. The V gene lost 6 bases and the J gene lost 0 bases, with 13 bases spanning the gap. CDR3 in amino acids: CASTPGTNSYEQYF. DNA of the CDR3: TGTGCCAGCACCCCGGGCACGAACTCCTACGAGCAGTACTTC.

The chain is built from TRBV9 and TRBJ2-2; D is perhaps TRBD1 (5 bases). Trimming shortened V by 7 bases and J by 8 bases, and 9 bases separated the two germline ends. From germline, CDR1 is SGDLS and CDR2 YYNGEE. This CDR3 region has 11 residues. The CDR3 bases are TGTGCCAGCGGGGCTTGGGGGGAGCTGTTTTTT. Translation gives CASGAWGELFF.

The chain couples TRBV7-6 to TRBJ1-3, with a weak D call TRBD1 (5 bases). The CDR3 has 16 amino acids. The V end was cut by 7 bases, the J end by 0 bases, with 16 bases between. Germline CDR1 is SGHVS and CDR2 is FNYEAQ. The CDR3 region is CASTLGGTFSGNTIYF. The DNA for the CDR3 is TGTGCCAGCACCTTGGGGGGAACATTCTCTGGAAACACCATATATTTT. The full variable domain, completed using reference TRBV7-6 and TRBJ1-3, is GAGVSQSPRYKVTKRGQDVALRCDPISGHVSLYWYRQALGQGPEFLTYFNYEAQQDKSGLPNDRFSAERPEGSISTLTIQRTEQRDSAMYRCASTLGGTFSGNTIYFGEGSWLTVV.

The CDR3 bases are TGTGCCTGGAGCTACAGTAGCAATCAGCCCCAGCATTTT. Encoded protein: CAWSYSSNQPQHF. This chain connects TRBV30 to TRBJ1-5; no clear D gene. The CDR3 length is 13 residues. Germline V gene lookup returns CDR1 GTSNPN and CDR2 SVGIG (reference sequence). V dropped 3 bases and J dropped 0 bases, with 6 bases sitting between them.

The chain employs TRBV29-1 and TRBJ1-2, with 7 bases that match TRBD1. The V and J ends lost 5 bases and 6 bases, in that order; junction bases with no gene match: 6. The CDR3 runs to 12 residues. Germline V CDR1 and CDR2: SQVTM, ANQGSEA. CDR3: CSVTTGNHGYTF. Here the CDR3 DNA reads TGCAGCGTTACGACAGGGAATCATGGCTACACCTTC.

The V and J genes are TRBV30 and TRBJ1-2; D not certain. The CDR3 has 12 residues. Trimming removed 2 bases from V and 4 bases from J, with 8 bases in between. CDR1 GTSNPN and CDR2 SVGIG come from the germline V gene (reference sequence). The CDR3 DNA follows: TGTGCCTGGAGTAGAGCTTCCTATGGCTACACCTTC. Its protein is CAWSRASYGYTF. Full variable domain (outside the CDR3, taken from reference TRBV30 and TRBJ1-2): SQTIHQWPATLVQPVGSPLSLECTVEGTSNPNLYWYRQAAGRGLQLLFYSVGIGQISSEVPQNLSASRPQDRQFILSSKKLLLSDSGFYLCAWSRASYGYTFGSGTRLTVV.

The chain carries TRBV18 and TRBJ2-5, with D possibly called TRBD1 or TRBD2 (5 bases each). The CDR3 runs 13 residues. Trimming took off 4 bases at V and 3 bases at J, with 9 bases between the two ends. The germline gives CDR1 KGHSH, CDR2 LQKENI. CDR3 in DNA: TGTGCCAGCTCACTTCGAGGGGAAGAGACCCAGTACTTC. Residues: CASSLRGEETQYF. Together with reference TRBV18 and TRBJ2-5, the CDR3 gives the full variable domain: NAGVMQNPRHLVRRRGQEARLRCSPMKGHSHVYWYRQLPEEGLKFMVYLQKENIIDESGMPKERFSAEFPKEGPSILRIQQVVRGDSAAYFCASSLRGEETQYFGPGTRLLVL.

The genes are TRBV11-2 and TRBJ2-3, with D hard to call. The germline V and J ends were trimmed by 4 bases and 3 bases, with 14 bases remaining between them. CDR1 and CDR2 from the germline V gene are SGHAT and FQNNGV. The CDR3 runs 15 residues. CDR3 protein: CASSSPKGRTDTQYF. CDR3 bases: TGTGCCAGCAGCTCCCCGAAGGGTAGGACAGATACGCAGTATTTT.

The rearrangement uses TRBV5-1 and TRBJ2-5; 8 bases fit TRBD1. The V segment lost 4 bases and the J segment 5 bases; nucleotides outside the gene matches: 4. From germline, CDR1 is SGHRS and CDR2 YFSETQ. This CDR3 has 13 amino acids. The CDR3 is CASSHRQGETQYF. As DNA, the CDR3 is TGCGCCAGCAGCCACCGACAGGGGGAGACCCAGTACTTC.

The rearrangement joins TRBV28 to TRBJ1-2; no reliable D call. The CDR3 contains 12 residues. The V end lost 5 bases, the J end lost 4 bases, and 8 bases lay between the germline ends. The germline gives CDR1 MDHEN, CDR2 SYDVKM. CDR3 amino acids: CASSVRIYGYTF. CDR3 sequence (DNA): TGTGCCAGCAGTGTCCGGATCTATGGCTACACCTTC.

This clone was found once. The CDR3 protein is CASRLGYNLNTEAFF. Here the CDR3 DNA reads TGTGCCAGCAGACTGGGGTACAACCTGAACACTGAAGCTTTCTTT. The chain links TRBV7-9 to TRBJ1-1; no definite D call. Trimming pared 6 bases from V and 0 bases from J, leaving 14 bases between. CDR3 size: 15 residues. The V gene's germline CDR1 is SEHNR and CDR2 FQNEAQ (reference sequence).

This CDR3 reads CASSQVLRDENNEKLFF. The CDR3, as DNA: TGTGCCAGCAGCCAAGTCTTGAGGGATGAAAATAATGAAAAACTGTTTTTT. The chain uses TRBV3-1 (or the pseudogene TRBV3-2) and TRBJ1-4; D remains ambiguous. V was trimmed by 1 base and J by 4 bases, leaving 16 bases between them. Germline values: CDR1 LGHDT, CDR2 YNNKEL (reference sequence). The CDR3 loop spans 17 amino acids.

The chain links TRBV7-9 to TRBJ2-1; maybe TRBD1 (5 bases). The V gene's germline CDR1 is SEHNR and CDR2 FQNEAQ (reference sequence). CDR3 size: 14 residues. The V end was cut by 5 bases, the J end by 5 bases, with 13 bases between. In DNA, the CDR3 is TGTGCCAGCAGCCCCCAGGGCTTCCACAATGAGCAGTTCTTC. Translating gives CASSPQGFHNEQFF.

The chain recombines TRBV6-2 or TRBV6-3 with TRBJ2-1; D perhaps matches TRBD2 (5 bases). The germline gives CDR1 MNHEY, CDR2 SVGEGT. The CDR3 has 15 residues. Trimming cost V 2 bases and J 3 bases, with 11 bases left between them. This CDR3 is CASSYDAGYYNEQFF. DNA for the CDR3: TGTGCCAGCAGTTACGACGCGGGCTACTACAATGAGCAGTTCTTC.

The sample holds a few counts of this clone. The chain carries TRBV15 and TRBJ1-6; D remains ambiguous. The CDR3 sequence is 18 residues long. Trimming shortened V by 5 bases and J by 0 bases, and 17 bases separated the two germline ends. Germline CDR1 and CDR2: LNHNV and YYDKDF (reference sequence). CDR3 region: CATSALVRESSYNSPLHF. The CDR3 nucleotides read TGTGCCACCAGCGCCCTTGTCCGGGAGAGCTCCTATAATTCACCCCTCCACTTT.

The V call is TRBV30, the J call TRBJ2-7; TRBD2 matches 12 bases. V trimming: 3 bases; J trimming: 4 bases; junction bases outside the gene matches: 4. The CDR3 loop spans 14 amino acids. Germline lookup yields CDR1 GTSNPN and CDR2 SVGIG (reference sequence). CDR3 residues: CAWRAGLAGYEQYF. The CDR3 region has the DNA TGTGCCTGGAGAGCGGGACTAGCGGGTTACGAGCAGTACTTC.

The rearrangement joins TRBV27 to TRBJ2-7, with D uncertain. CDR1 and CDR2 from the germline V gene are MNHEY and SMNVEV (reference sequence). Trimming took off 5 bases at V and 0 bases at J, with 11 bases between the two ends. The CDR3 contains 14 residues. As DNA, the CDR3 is TGTGCCAGCAGTCCCGTAGGATTCTCCTACGAGCAGTACTTC. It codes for CASSPVGFSYEQYF.

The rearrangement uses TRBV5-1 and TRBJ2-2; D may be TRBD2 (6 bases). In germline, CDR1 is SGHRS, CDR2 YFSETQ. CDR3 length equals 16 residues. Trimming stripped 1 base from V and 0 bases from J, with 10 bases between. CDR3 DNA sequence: TGCGCCAGCAGCTTGTGGGTAGCGGCGAACACCGGGGAGCTGTTTTTT. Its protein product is CASSLWVAANTGELFF.

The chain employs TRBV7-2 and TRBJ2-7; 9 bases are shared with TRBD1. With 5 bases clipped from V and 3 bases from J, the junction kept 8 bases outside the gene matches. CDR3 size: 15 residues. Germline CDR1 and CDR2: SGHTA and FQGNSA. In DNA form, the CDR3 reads TGTGCCAGCAGCCTAACAGGGGGCCGAGACTACGAGCAGTACTTC. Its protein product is CASSLTGGRDYEQYF.

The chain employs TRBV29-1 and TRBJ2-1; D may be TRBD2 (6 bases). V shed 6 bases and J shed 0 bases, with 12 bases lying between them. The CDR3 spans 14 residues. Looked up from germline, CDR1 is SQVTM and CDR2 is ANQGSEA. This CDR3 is CSVYTSHSYNEQFF. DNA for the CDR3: TGCAGCGTGTATACTAGCCACTCCTACAATGAGCAGTTCTTC.